This T cell receptor beta chain is from a study of blood T cell repertoires in COVID-19. For the study at large: The analysed material was cDNA or gDNA that came from T cells, B-cell-depleted T cells, or PBMCs.

The CDR3 extends over 15 amino acids. The V and J ends lost 5 bases and 5 bases respectively, with 16 bases between them. In germline, CDR1 is MNHEY, CDR2 SVGAGI. Original data processing: Amplification with reference gene primers provided the estimates of nucleated cell counts. Data came from immunoSEQ multiplex PCR; TCRdb stores just in-frame clones and leaves some out. V and J calls and clone size are copied from that table; D and trimming were computed from the DNA. The data contain 130,000 to 150,000 clones, more than 80% of them singletons. The receptor was isolated from a human donor in a cohort sampled during active COVID-19. The chain recombines TRBV6-5 with TRBJ1-5; D is perhaps TRBD1 (5 bases). Sequenced input: peripheral blood. DNA for the CDR3: TGTGCCAGCAGTAGGGCGGCGGGGGTCGATCAGCCCCAGCATTTT. Residues: CASSRAAGVDQPQHF.